The T cell receptor beta chain under discussion was sequenced for a study of blood T cell repertoires in COVID-19. Study at large: PBMCs, B-cell-depleted T cells, or T cells were the source of the cDNA or gDNA that made up the material.

Original data processing: By means of reference gene primer amplification, nucleated cell counts were estimated. TCRdb keeps only in-frame clones here, not all; method: immunoSEQ multiplex PCR. The V and J calls and clone size come from that table; D and trimming were worked out from the DNA. The sample consists of some 210,000 clones, roughly four fifths of them appearing once. V lost 4 bases to trimming and J lost 4 bases, with 8 bases between them. From germline, CDR1 is SGHKS and CDR2 YYEKEE (reference sequence). This CDR3 region has 12 residues. Sequencing was performed on peripheral blood. This chain joins TRBV5-5 and TRBJ1-2; D uncertain. The TCR sequence derives from a woman between 40 and 50 years old with acute or convalescent COVID-19. CDR3 sequence: CASSGLAYGYTF. CDR3 DNA sequence: TGTGCCAGCAGCGGGCTCGCCTATGGCTACACCTTC.